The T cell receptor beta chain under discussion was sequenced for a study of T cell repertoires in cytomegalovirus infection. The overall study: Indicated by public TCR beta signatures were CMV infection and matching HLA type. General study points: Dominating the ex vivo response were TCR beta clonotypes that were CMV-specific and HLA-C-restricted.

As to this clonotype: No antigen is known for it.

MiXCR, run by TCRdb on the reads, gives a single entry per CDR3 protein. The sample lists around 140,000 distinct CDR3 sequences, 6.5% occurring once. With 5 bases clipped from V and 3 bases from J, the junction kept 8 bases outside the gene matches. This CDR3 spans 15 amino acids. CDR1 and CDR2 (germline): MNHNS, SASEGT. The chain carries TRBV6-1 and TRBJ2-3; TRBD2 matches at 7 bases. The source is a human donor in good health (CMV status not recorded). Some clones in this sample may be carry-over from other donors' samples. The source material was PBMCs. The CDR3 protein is CASSYGRTPTDTQYF. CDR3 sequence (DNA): TGTGCCAGCAGTTACGGGAGGACCCCTACAGATACGCAGTATTTT.